This T cell receptor (beta chain) was recovered during a study of blood T cell repertoires in COVID-19. Study-level information: Both acute and convalescent COVID-19 samples were obtained from the United States, Italy and Spain.

This table comes from immunoSEQ multiplex PCR, and its TCRdb copy is limited to in-frame clones, with some not included. The sample consists of around 150,000 clones, about 79% of them appearing once. Germline CDR1 SGHAT, CDR2 FQNNGV. The CDR3 covers 15 residues. With V trimmed by 1 base and J by 2 bases, 4 bases remained unmatched. The chain combines TRBV11-2 with TRBJ2-7, with 8 bases fitting TRBD1. The TCR sequence derives from a woman between 45 and 60 years old in a cohort sampled during active or convalescent COVID-19. The sample taken for sequencing was peripheral blood. CDR3: CASSLGTGITYEQYF. In DNA form, the CDR3 reads TGTGCCAGCAGCTTAGGGACAGGGATAACCTACGAGCAGTACTTC.